These T cell receptor beta chains were read from a single sample in a study of T cells in Graves' hyperthyroidism and ophthalmopathy. TCRdb itself ran the multiplex PCR reads through MiXCR, one entry per CDR3 protein. Seen here are some 350,000 distinct CDR3 sequences, about 18% observed once, and the top ten hold about 3.7%. What was sequenced was blood. Source of these receptors: a woman younger than 30 with Graves' hyperthyroidism. Both conserved end residues are part of each CDR3. The order of the fields is J gene, clone size, D gene, V gene, CDR3 protein, CDR3 DNA. D genes are given only for firm matches. Not every row has a clone size; where given, it reads once, few, many or a size class.

J: TRBJ2-3
size: .
D: .
V: TRBV6-1
CDR3: CASSEAGGTVTQYF
DNA: TGTGCCAGCAGTGAAGCGGGTGGCACAGTTACGCAGTATTTT

J: TRBJ2-2
size: many
D: TRBD2
V: TRBV20-1
CDR3: CSAPGTSGRISGELFF
DNA: TGCAGTGCGCCCGGGACTAGCGGCCGGATCTCCGGGGAGCTGTTTTTT

J: TRBJ1-1
size: .
D: TRBD1
V: TRBV6-1
CDR3: CASRRQGATEAFF
DNA: TGTGCCAGCAGGAGACAGGGGGCGACTGAAGCTTTCTTT

J: TRBJ2-7
size: many
D: .
V: TRBV29-1
CDR3: CSVEDGRANYEQYF
DNA: TGCAGCGTTGAAGATGGCAGGGCGAACTACGAGCAGTACTTC

J: TRBJ2-7
size: many
D: .
V: TRBV12-3/TRBV12-4
CDR3: CASSLSPTQAGYEQYF
DNA: TGTGCCAGCAGTTTATCCCCCACACAGGCTGGCTACGAGCAGTACTTC

J: TRBJ1-3
size: .
D: .
V: TRBV5-1
CDR3: CASSLQPRGDSGNTIYF
DNA: TGCGCCAGCAGCTTACAACCTCGGGGAGACTCTGGAAACACCATATATTTT

J: TRBJ2-2
size: .
D: .
V: TRBV6-1
CDR3: CASKRGSGTSVRELFF
DNA: TGTGCCAGCAAAAGGGGCTCCGGGACTTCAGTCAGGGAGCTGTTTTTT

J: TRBJ1-5
size: .
D: .
V: TRBV12-3/TRBV12-4
CDR3: CASTRTSSQPQHF
DNA: TGTGCCAGCACCAGGACATCGTCTCAGCCCCAGCATTTT

J: TRBJ1-2
size: many
D: .
V: TRBV6-5
CDR3: CASSYDGLTNYGYTF
DNA: TGTGCCAGCAGTTACGATGGGCTCACTAACTATGGCTACACCTTC

J: TRBJ2-2
size: many
D: .
V: TRBV6-4
CDR3: CASSPQGYGELFF
DNA: TGTGCCAGCAGCCCACAGGGTTACGGGGAGCTGTTTTTT

J: TRBJ2-5
size: many
D: .
V: TRBV11-2
CDR3: CARGGRGTKETQYF
DNA: TGTGCCAGGGGGGGGCGGGGGACGAAAGAGACCCAGTACTTC

J: TRBJ1-2
size: many
D: .
V: TRBV15
CDR3: CATSSPGFYGYTF
DNA: TGTGCCACCAGCAGCCCAGGTTTTTATGGCTACACCTTC

J: TRBJ2-7
size: many
D: .
V: TRBV6-1
CDR3: CASSESSDEQYF
DNA: TGTGCCAGCAGTGAGTCTTCGGACGAGCAGTACTTC

J: TRBJ1-2
size: .
D: .
V: TRBV7-2
CDR3: CASSREWTNYGYTF
DNA: TGTGCCAGCAGTCGAGAGTGGACGAATTATGGCTACACCTTC

J: TRBJ1-2
size: many
D: TRBD1
V: TRBV5-1
CDR3: CASSLGQGHYGYTF
DNA: TGCGCCAGCAGCTTGGGACAGGGTCACTATGGCTACACCTTC

J: TRBJ2-7
size: .
D: .
V: TRBV7-6
CDR3: CASSLGSREAYEQYF
DNA: TGTGCCAGCAGCTTAGGGTCGCGCGAAGCCTACGAGCAGTACTTC

J: TRBJ2-7
size: many
D: .
V: TRBV5-5
CDR3: CASSSHVSYEQYF
DNA: TGTGCCAGCAGCTCTCACGTCTCCTACGAGCAGTACTTC

J: TRBJ1-1
size: many
D: .
V: TRBV11-2
CDR3: CASSLERSTEAFF
DNA: TGTGCCAGCAGCTTAGAAAGAAGCACTGAAGCTTTCTTT

J: TRBJ2-4
size: many
D: .
V: TRBV6-1
CDR3: CASIPSLTGNIQYF
DNA: TGTGCCAGCATCCCCTCTCTGACCGGAAACATTCAGTACTTC

J: TRBJ1-1
size: many
D: .
V: TRBV10-3
CDR3: CAIRDSTNTEAFF
DNA: TGTGCCATCAGGGACAGCACCAACACTGAAGCTTTCTTT

J: TRBJ2-7
size: many
D: .
V: TRBV19
CDR3: CASKVGDIAYEQYF
DNA: TGTGCCAGTAAGGTCGGGGACATCGCCTACGAGCAGTACTTC

J: TRBJ2-3
size: many
D: .
V: TRBV6-1
CDR3: CASRKDYFTDTQYF
DNA: TGTGCCAGCAGGAAGGACTATTTCACAGATACGCAGTATTTT

J: TRBJ1-5
size: .
D: .
V: TRBV6-1
CDR3: CASREGGPQHF
DNA: TGTGCCAGCAGGGAGGGAGGGCCCCAGCATTTT

J: TRBJ2-5
size: many
D: .
V: TRBV20-1
CDR3: CSPTRQDWETQYF
DNA: TGCAGTCCGACCCGACAGGATTGGGAGACCCAGTACTTC

J: TRBJ1-1
size: many
D: .
V: TRBV5-1
CDR3: CASSLQVGNTEAFF
DNA: TGCGCCAGCAGCCTTCAGGTGGGGAACACTGAAGCTTTCTTT

J: TRBJ2-2
size: many
D: TRBD1
V: TRBV27
CDR3: CASSPPGQGNTGELFF
DNA: TGTGCCAGCAGTCCTCCGGGACAGGGAAACACCGGGGAGCTGTTTTTT

J: TRBJ1-1
size: many
D: .
V: TRBV6-1
CDR3: CASSEWWAEMNTEAFF
DNA: TGTGCCAGCAGTGAATGGTGGGCAGAGATGAACACTGAAGCTTTCTTT

J: TRBJ2-7
size: many
D: TRBD1
V: TRBV20-1
CDR3: CSASIQGDPYEQYF
DNA: TGCAGTGCTAGCATTCAGGGGGACCCCTACGAGCAGTACTTC

J: TRBJ1-2
size: many
D: .
V: TRBV7-8
CDR3: CASSSHTILSRANYGYTF
DNA: TGTGCCAGCAGCTCCCACACTATTCTTTCTAGAGCTAACTATGGCTACACCTTC

J: TRBJ1-3
size: .
D: TRBD1
V: TRBV30
CDR3: CAWSYGTGGFGNTIYF
DNA: TGTGCCTGGAGTTATGGGACAGGGGGCTTTGGAAACACCATATATTTT

J: TRBJ1-3
size: many
D: .
V: TRBV13
CDR3: CASSSGTPSGNTIYF
DNA: TGTGCCAGCAGCTCCGGGACACCTTCTGGAAACACCATATATTTT

J: TRBJ1-2
size: many
D: .
V: TRBV27
CDR3: CASKGGGLGYGYTF
DNA: TGTGCCAGCAAAGGCGGAGGGCTTGGCTATGGCTACACCTTC

J: TRBJ2-2
size: .
D: TRBD1
V: TRBV19
CDR3: CASSTLRDSNTGELFF
DNA: TGTGCCAGTAGTACCCTCCGGGACAGTAACACCGGGGAGCTGTTTTTT

J: TRBJ1-2
size: .
D: TRBD1
V: TRBV29-1
CDR3: CSVSFWDRVSNYGCTF
DNA: TGCAGCGTTAGTTTTTGGGACAGGGTATCGAACTATGGCTGCACCTTC

J: TRBJ1-2
size: .
D: .
V: TRBV7-2
CDR3: CASSEDGTYGYTF
DNA: TGTGCTAGCAGCGAGGACGGAACCTATGGCTACACCTTC

J: TRBJ2-5
size: .
D: TRBD2
V: TRBV7-2
CDR3: CASSLDGGARETQYF
DNA: TGTGCCAGCAGCTTAGACGGGGGGGCTCGGGAGACCCAGTACTTC

J: TRBJ1-1
size: .
D: .
V: TRBV18
CDR3: CASSIVVNTEAFF
DNA: TGTGCCAGCTCCATCGTAGTGAACACTGAAGCTTTCTTT

J: TRBJ2-2
size: many
D: .
V: TRBV6-5
CDR3: CASSYSWQVTGELFF
DNA: TGTGCCAGCAGTTACTCGTGGCAGGTCACCGGGGAGCTGTTTTTT

J: TRBJ2-5
size: many
D: TRBD2
V: TRBV27
CDR3: CASSPQRLAGYQETQYF
DNA: TGTGCCAGCAGTCCACAGAGGCTAGCGGGGTACCAAGAGACCCAGTACTTC

J: TRBJ2-7
size: few
D: .
V: TRBV4-1
CDR3: CASSPRALLGEQYF
DNA: TGCGCCAGCAGCCCCCGAGCGCTCTTAGGTGAGCAGTACTTC

J: TRBJ1-1
size: many
D: TRBD1
V: TRBV20-1
CDR3: CSAHTGAGVNTEAFF
DNA: TGCAGTGCTCATACAGGGGCGGGTGTGAACACTGAAGCTTTCTTT

J: TRBJ1-5
size: many
D: .
V: TRBV28
CDR3: CASSRDFNQPQHF
DNA: TGTGCCAGCAGTCGGGACTTCAATCAGCCCCAGCATTTT

J: TRBJ2-7
size: many
D: .
V: TRBV6-1
CDR3: CASGWGAAYEQYF
DNA: TGTGCCAGCGGCTGGGGGGCTGCCTACGAGCAGTACTTC

J: TRBJ1-4
size: few
D: TRBD1
V: TRBV11-1
CDR3: CASSLARTGINEKLFF
DNA: TGTGCCAGCAGCTTGGCGAGGACAGGGATCAATGAAAAACTGTTTTTT

J: TRBJ1-1
size: many
D: .
V: TRBV24-1
CDR3: CATSDGLITEAFF
DNA: TGTGCCACCAGTGATGGACTGATCACTGAAGCTTTCTTT

J: TRBJ2-5
size: many
D: TRBD2
V: TRBV11-2
CDR3: CASSPGLPTSGVPETQYF
DNA: TGTGCCAGCAGCCCCGGCCTCCCTACTAGCGGGGTCCCGGAGACCCAGTACTTC

J: TRBJ2-2
size: many
D: .
V: TRBV12-3/TRBV12-4
CDR3: CASSSEGPGELFF
DNA: TGTGCCAGCAGCTCAGAGGGCCCTGGGGAGCTGTTTTTT

J: TRBJ1-3
size: many
D: TRBD1
V: TRBV7-9
CDR3: CASSQDRSFGNTIYF
DNA: TGTGCCAGCAGTCAGGACAGGAGCTTCGGAAACACCATATATTTT

J: TRBJ2-5
size: many
D: TRBD2
V: TRBV5-1
CDR3: CASSFGGGQETQYF
DNA: TGCGCCAGCAGCTTCGGCGGGGGACAAGAGACCCAGTACTTC

J: TRBJ2-5
size: many
D: TRBD1
V: TRBV20-1
CDR3: CSARGILRGGDRGTEETQYF
DNA: TGCAGTGCTAGAGGAATCTTGCGGGGAGGGGACAGGGGGACGGAAGAGACCCAGTACTTC

J: TRBJ1-2
size: many
D: TRBD1
V: TRBV6-1
CDR3: CASSFHSGTADYGYTF
DNA: TGTGCCAGCAGCTTCCACTCAGGGACAGCCGACTATGGCTACACCTTC

J: TRBJ1-1
size: .
D: TRBD1
V: TRBV19
CDR3: CTSSPNRGENTEAFF
DNA: TGTACCAGTAGTCCGAACAGGGGAGAGAACACTGAAGCTTTCTTT

J: TRBJ2-5
size: many
D: .
V: TRBV7-3
CDR3: CASSQGGGRMQETQYF
DNA: TGTGCCAGCAGCCAAGGGGGGGGGCGAATGCAAGAGACCCAGTACTTC

J: TRBJ2-2
size: many
D: TRBD2
V: TRBV28
CDR3: CASSLAGEGTGELFF
DNA: TGTGCCAGCAGCTTAGCGGGGGAAGGCACCGGGGAGCTGTTTTTT